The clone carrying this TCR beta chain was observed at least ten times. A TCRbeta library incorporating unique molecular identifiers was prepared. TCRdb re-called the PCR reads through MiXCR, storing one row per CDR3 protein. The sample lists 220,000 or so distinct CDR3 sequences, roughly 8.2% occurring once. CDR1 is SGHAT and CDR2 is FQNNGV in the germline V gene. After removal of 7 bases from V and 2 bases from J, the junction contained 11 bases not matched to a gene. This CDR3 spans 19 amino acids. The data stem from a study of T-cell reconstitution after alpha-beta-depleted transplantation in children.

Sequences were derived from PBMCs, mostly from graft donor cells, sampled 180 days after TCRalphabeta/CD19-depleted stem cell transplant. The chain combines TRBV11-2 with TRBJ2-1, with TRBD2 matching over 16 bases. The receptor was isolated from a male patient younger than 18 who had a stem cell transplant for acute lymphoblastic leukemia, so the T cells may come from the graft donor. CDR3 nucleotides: TGTGCCAGCACCCACTCGGGACTAGCGGGGGGGCCAGCCTACAATGAGCAGTTCTTC. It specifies CASTHSGLAGGPAYNEQFF. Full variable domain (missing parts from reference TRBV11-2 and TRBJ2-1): EAGVAQSPRYKIIEKRQSVAFWCNPISGHATLYWYQQILGQGPKLLIQFQNNGVVDDSQLPKDRFSAERLKGVDSTLKIQPAKLEDSAVYLCASTHSGLAGGPAYNEQFFGPGTRLTVL.